This TCR beta chain was obtained from a study of patients and donors after allogeneic stem cell transplantation. TCRdb analysed the RT-PCR reads with MiXCR anew, one entry per CDR3 protein. The sample consists of about a million distinct CDR3 sequences, roughly 18% of them appearing once. CDR3 length: 15 amino acids. Germline CDR1 reads LGHNA; CDR2 reads YSLEER. V was trimmed by 1 base and J by 2 bases, leaving 11 bases between them. This TCR was sampled from a human donor who was either an allogeneic HSCT recipient or a stem cell or donor lymphocyte infusion donor (not recorded which). It is not recorded whose cells these are; they may come from a transplant donor. The chain combines TRBV4-3 with TRBJ1-1; D gene ambiguous. What was sequenced was blood, either unsorted or a sorted T cell fraction (not recorded which). CDR3 sequence (DNA): TGCGCCAGCAGCCAAGTAGCGTCCGGAAACACTGAAGCTTTCTTT. Amino acids: CASSQVASGNTEAFF.